This T cell receptor (beta chain) was sequenced in a study of T-cell memory formation after mild COVID-19. Across the study: Largely donor-specific TCR clusters were found. Study-wide points: Memory cells collected pre-infection included some clones that later responded, suggesting cross-reactive memory joined. Clones from the second wave (peaking day 37) had unconfirmed SARS-CoV-2 specificity.

Each CDR3 protein is one row after TCRdb ran MiXCR on the 5' RACE reads. Of about 81,000 distinct CDR3 sequences in the sample, roughly 25% were seen once. Losses at the gene ends were 5 bases for V and 7 bases for J; bases not matched to a gene: 14. This CDR3 region has 16 residues. Germline CDR1 SEHNR, CDR2 FQNEAQ (reference sequence). Details on this clonotype: The antigen remains unidentified.

Source material: PBMCs or a T cell subset sorted from them (not recorded which). J is TRBJ2-1 and V is TRBV7-9, with 7 nucleotides matching TRBD1. The sequence was collected from a young man who had mild COVID-19 (a few samples of this study predate the infection). Cell type and time point are not known. The CDR3 coding sequence is TGTGCCAGCAGCCCCAGTGAGCAGGGGGTTGGGAATGAGCAGTTCTTC. It encodes CASSPSEQGVGNEQFF. Based on the CDR3 plus reference TRBV7-9 and TRBJ2-1, the full variable domain is DTGVSQNPRHKITKRGQNVTFRCDPISEHNRLYWYRQTLGQGPEFLTYFQNEAQLEKSRLLSDRFSAERPKGSFSTLEIQRTEQGDSAMYLCASSPSEQGVGNEQFFGPGTRLTVL.